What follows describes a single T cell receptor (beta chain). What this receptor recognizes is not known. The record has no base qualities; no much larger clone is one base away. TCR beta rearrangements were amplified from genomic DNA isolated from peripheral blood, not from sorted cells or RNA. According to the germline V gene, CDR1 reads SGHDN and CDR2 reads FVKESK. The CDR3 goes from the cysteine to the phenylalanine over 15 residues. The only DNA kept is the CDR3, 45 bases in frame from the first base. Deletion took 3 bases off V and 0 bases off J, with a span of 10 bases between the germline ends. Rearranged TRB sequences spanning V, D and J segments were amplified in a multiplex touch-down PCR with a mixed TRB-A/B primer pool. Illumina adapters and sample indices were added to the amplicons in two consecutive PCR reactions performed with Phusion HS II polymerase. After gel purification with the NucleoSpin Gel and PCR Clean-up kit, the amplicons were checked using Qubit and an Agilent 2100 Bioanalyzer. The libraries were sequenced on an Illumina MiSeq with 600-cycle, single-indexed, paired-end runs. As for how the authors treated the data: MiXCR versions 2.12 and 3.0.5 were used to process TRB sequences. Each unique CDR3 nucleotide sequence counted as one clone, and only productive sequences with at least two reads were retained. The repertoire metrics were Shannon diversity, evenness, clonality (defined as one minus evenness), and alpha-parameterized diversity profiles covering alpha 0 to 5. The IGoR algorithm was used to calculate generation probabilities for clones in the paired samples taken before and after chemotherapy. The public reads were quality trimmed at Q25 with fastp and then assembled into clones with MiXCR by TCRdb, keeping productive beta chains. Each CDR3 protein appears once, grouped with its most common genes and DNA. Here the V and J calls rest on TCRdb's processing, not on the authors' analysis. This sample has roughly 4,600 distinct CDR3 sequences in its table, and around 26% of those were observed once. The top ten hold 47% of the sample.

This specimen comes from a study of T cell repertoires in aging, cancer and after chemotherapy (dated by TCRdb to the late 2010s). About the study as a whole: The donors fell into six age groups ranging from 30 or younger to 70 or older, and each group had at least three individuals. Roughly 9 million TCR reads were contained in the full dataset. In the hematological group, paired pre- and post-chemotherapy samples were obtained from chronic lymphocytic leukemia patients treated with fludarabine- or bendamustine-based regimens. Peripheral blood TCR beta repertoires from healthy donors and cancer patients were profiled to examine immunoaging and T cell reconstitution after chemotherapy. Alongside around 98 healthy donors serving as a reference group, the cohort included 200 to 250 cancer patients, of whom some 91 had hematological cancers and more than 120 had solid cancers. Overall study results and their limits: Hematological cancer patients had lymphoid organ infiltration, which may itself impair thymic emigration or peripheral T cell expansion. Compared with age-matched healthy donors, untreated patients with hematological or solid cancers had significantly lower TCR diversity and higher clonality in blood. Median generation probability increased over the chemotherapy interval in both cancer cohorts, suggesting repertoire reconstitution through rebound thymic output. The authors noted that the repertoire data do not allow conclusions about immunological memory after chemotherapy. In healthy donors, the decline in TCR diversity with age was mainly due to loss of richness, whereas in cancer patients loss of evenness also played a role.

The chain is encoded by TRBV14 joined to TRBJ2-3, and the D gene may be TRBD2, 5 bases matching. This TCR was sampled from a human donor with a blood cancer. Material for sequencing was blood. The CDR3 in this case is CASSQSGTSTDTQYF. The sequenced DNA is TGTGCCAGCAGCCAGAGCGGCACTAGCACAGATACGCAGTATTTT.